One and the same sample provided the 8 T cell receptor beta chains below, sequenced in a study of T cells in narcolepsy. Profiled with immunoSEQ multiplex PCR; TCRdb holds only in-frame clones, not every one. The data show approximately 25,000 clones, approximately 86% seen once. Sequenced material: CD45RA- memory CD4+ T cells from PBMCs. The source is a human donor with narcolepsy.

The chain employs TRBV5-1 and TRBJ2-5; TRBD2 matches at 11 bases. Germline assignment: CDR1 SGHRS and CDR2 YFSETQ. The CDR3 length is 17 residues. With 0 bases clipped from V and 5 bases from J, the junction kept 9 bases outside the gene matches. DNA for the CDR3: TGCGCCAGCAGCTTGGCGATAGCGGGGGGGCTCGTGGAGACCCAGTACTTC. This translates into CASSLAIAGGLVETQYF.

This clone was counted a few times. The rearrangement links TRBV5-5 to TRBJ1-1; possible D gene TRBD1, 5 bases. Germline values: CDR1 SGHKS, CDR2 YYEKEE (reference sequence). There are 11 residues in the CDR3. Trimming stripped 2 bases from V and 9 bases from J, with 8 bases between. The DNA of the CDR3 is TGTGCCAGCAGCTTAGGGGTGAAAGCTTTCTTT. This codes for CASSLGVKAFF.

The chain links TRBV7-8 to TRBJ2-5; D is unclear. Trimming took off 3 bases at V and 2 bases at J, with 10 bases between the two ends. The CDR3 loop spans 14 amino acids. CDR1 is SGHVS, CDR2 FQNEAQ, per germline. Here the CDR3 DNA reads TGTGCCAGCAGCTTTGACAACGTACAAGAGACCCAGTACTTC. Protein sequence: CASSFDNVQETQYF.

This clone is a singleton in its sample. The CDR3 DNA is TGCGCCAGCAGCGCCGGCGGCGGGACCCAGTACTTC. It specifies CASSAGGGTQYF. The chain couples TRBV10-1 to TRBJ2-5; D is uncertain. The CDR3 runs 12 residues. V shed 6 bases and J shed 7 bases, with 12 bases lying between them. Per the germline V gene, CDR1 is WNHNN and CDR2 is SYGVQD (reference sequence).

This sequence joins TRBV10-1 and TRBJ1-2; D remains ambiguous. V lost 3 bases to trimming and J lost 4 bases, with 9 bases between them. Per germline, CDR1 WNHNN and CDR2 SYGVQD (reference sequence). This CDR3 region has 13 residues. The CDR3, as DNA: TGCGCCAGCAGTGATGGAGTCGGCTATGGCTACACCTTC. Amino acids: CASSDGVGYGYTF.

V is TRBV5-4 and J is TRBJ1-4; no clear D gene. CDR1 and CDR2 from the germline V gene are SGHNT and YYREEE (reference sequence). CDR3 length: 15 amino acids. V lost 4 bases to trimming and J lost 3 bases, with 13 bases between them. The CDR3 nucleotides read TGTGCCAGCAGCCCGAGGTTGGGTGCTAATGAAAAACTGTTTTTT. Encoded protein: CASSPRLGANEKLFF.

The chain couples TRBV5-6 to TRBJ2-3, with D unclear. The CDR3 is 15 amino acids. The ends were cut back, 0 bases at V and 0 bases at J, with 8 bases in the middle. Germline assignment: CDR1 SGHDT and CDR2 YYEEEE. In nucleotides, the CDR3 is TGTGCCAGCAGCTTGGAGCAATATAGCACAGATACGCAGTATTTT. Translation gives CASSLEQYSTDTQYF.

The gene calls are TRBV4-2 and TRBJ2-5, with D possibly being TRBD1 (6 bases). Germline V gene lookup returns CDR1 LGHNA and CDR2 YNFKEQ. V was pared by 1 base and J by 0 bases, with 15 bases between. The CDR3 consists of 17 residues. The chain's CDR3 is CASSQGATGLNQETQYF. CDR3 DNA: TGTGCCAGCAGCCAAGGGGCGACAGGCCTAAACCAAGAGACCCAGTACTTC.